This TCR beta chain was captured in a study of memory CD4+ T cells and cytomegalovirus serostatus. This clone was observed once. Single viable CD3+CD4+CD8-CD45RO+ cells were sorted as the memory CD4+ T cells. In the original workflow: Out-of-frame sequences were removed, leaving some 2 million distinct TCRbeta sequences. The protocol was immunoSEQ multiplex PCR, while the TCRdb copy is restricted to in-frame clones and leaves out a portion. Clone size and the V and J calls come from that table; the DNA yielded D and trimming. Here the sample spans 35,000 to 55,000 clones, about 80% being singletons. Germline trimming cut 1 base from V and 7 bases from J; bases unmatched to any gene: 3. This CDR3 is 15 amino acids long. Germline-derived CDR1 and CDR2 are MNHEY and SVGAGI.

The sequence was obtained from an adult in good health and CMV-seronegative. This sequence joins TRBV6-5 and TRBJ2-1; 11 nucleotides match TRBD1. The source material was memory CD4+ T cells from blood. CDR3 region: CASSYWTGGSNEQFF. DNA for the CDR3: TGTGCCAGCAGTTACTGGACAGGGGGCTCAAATGAGCAGTTCTTC.